This passage covers 14 T cell receptor beta chains from one sample sequenced in a study of control samples from healthy donors and cancer patients. The assay was immunoSEQ multiplex PCR, and TCRdb's table has in-frame clones only and misses some. The table includes 80,000 or so clones, 85% to 95% detected once. Sequences were obtained from blood. These receptor sequences come from a woman in her thirties or forties in good health.

Comments on this clone: The germline gene is not matched at one end of the junction; a read error may be the cause. This chain links TRBV7-2 with TRBJ2-3; D uncertain. This CDR3 is built from 15 residues. Germline assignment: CDR1 SGHTA and CDR2 FQGNSA. The CDR3 DNA follows: TGTGCCAGCAGGTTAGGACCGTCCCGCTGGGATACGCAGTATTTT. This translates into CASRLGPSRWDTQYF.

J is TRBJ1-5 and V is TRBV7-9; D ambiguous. Germline V gene sequence: CDR1 SEHNR, CDR2 FQNEAQ (reference sequence). The V and J ends lost 1 base and 5 bases respectively, with 3 bases between them. This CDR3 is 12 amino acids long. CDR3 in DNA: TGTGCCAGCAGCTTAGTGGATCAGCCCCAGCATTTT. It yields the protein CASSLVDQPQHF.

The chain joins TRBV3-1 (or the pseudogene TRBV3-2) to TRBJ2-7; 11 bases match TRBD2. This CDR3 is built from 15 residues. Germline CDR1 is LGHDT and CDR2 is YNNKEL (reference sequence). The J segment lost 1 base and the V segment lost 4 bases, leaving 3 bases of the junction unmatched. The CDR3 region is CASSPGTSGSYEQYF. For the CDR3, the DNA is TGTGCCAGCAGCCCCGGGACTAGCGGATCCTACGAGCAGTACTTC.

The chain employs TRBV6-4 and TRBJ2-1; D might be TRBD2 (6 bases). The V end was cut by 4 bases, the J end by 0 bases, with 10 bases between. The germline CDR1 and CDR2 sequences are MRHNA and SNTAGT. The CDR3 contains 15 residues. This CDR3 is CASSVYSGSYNEQFF. CDR3 DNA sequence: TGTGCCAGCAGTGTTTATAGCGGCTCCTACAATGAGCAGTTCTTC.

The V call is TRBV11-1, the J call TRBJ1-4; weak D call: TRBD1 (5 bases). Germline values: CDR1 SGHAT, CDR2 FQDESV (reference sequence). The CDR3 spans 14 residues. Trimming left V 5 bases short and J 7 bases short, with 14 bases between. The CDR3 protein is CASSPQGWGEKLFF. The DNA for the CDR3 is TGTGCCAGCAGCCCCCAGGGATGGGGTGAAAAACTGTTTTTT.

J is TRBJ2-7 and V is TRBV18; tentatively, D is TRBD1 (6 bases). This CDR3 has 13 residues. V shed 5 bases and J shed 3 bases, with 11 bases lying between them. The germline V gene encodes CDR1 KGHSH and CDR2 LQKENI. Here the CDR3 DNA reads TGTGCCAGCTCAAGGGACACACTCTACGAGCAGTACTTC. It translates to CASSRDTLYEQYF.

V and J are TRBV5-1 and TRBJ2-3; D gene ambiguous. The germline CDR1 and CDR2 sequences are SGHRS and YFSETQ. V was shortened by 1 base and J by 2 bases, with 5 bases between the two germline ends. This CDR3 region has 13 residues. The CDR3, as DNA: TGCGCCAGCAGCTTGTATCCCACAGATACGCAGTATTTT. Protein product: CASSLYPTDTQYF.

This rearrangement joins TRBV24-1 to TRBJ2-1; D is undetermined. V was shortened by 5 bases and J by 5 bases, with 18 bases between the two germline ends. The CDR3 has 16 amino acids. CDR1 is KGHDR and CDR2 is SFDVKD in the germline V gene. The CDR3, as DNA: TGTGCCACCAGTGGTACCTCCGGCAGGAGTAACAATGAGCAGTTCTTC. This translates into CATSGTSGRSNNEQFF.

V gene TRBV30 combines with J gene TRBJ2-5; 10 nucleotides align to TRBD2. CDR3 size: 14 residues. CDR1 and CDR2 from the germline V gene are GTSNPN and SVGIG (reference sequence). Trimming at V came to 0 bases and at J to 4 bases, leaving 2 bases not matched to a gene. DNA for the CDR3: TGTGCCTGGAGTGTAGCGGGGGGGCTAGAGACCCAGTACTTC. This gives the protein CAWSVAGGLETQYF. The full variable domain, completed using reference TRBV30 and TRBJ2-5, is SQTIHQWPATLVQPVGSPLSLECTVEGTSNPNLYWYRQAAGRGLQLLFYSVGIGQISSEVPQNLSASRPQDRQFILSSKKLLLSDSGFYLCAWSVAGGLETQYFGPGTRLLVL.

This chain connects TRBV3-1 (or the pseudogene TRBV3-2) to TRBJ2-2, with 7 bases matching TRBD1. The V and J ends lost 4 bases and 4 bases, in that order; junction bases with no gene match: 3. Germline lookup yields CDR1 LGHDT and CDR2 YNNKEL (reference sequence). This CDR3 comprises 14 residues. This CDR3 is CASSLTGSTGELFF. The DNA of the CDR3 is TGTGCCAGCAGCCTGACAGGGTCCACCGGGGAGCTGTTTTTT.

The chain couples TRBV5-4 to TRBJ1-1; D perhaps matches TRBD1 (6 bases). The CDR3 runs to 14 residues. CDR1 and CDR2 from the germline V gene are SGHNT and YYREEE (reference sequence). Trimming shortened V by 4 bases and J by 0 bases, and 10 bases separated the two germline ends. For the CDR3, the DNA is TGTGCCAGCAGCCGACAGGTTTTGAACACTGAAGCTTTCTTT. It translates to CASSRQVLNTEAFF.

This clone was counted between two and nine times. This CDR3 reads CASSLGGNRKAFF. The CDR3, as DNA: TGTGCCAGCAGCTTAGGAGGTAACCGTAAAGCTTTCTTT. The genes are TRBV5-4 and TRBJ1-1; no clear D. This CDR3 has 13 amino acids. V was trimmed by 2 bases and J by 9 bases, leaving 14 bases between them. Germline CDR1 is SGHNT and CDR2 is YYREEE (reference sequence).

The chain couples TRBV3-1 (or the pseudogene TRBV3-2) to TRBJ1-6, with D possibly matching TRBD1 (5 bases). Trimming cost V 4 bases and J 7 bases, with 11 bases left between them. Germline-derived CDR1 and CDR2 are LGHDT and YNNKEL (reference sequence). This CDR3 region has 14 residues. CDR3 loop: CASSPGHRNSPLHF. The CDR3 DNA is TGTGCCAGCAGCCCTGGACACCGAAATTCACCCCTCCACTTT.

This rearrangement joins TRBV7-2 to TRBJ1-5; no reliable D call. The V gene's germline CDR1 is SGHTA and CDR2 FQGNSA. This CDR3 region has 14 residues. V lost 1 base to trimming and J lost 1 base, with 5 bases between them. The CDR3 loop reads CASSLVPSNQPQHF. As DNA, the CDR3 is TGTGCCAGCAGCTTAGTCCCGAGCAATCAGCCCCAGCATTTT.